These 2 T cell receptor beta chains came from one sample sequenced in a study of T cells in Graves' hyperthyroidism and ophthalmopathy. Amplified TCR beta CDR3 regions derived from RNA transcripts. TCR CDR3 underwent first-round RT-PCR with the HTBI primer set. TCRdb re-called the multiplex PCR reads with MiXCR, one entry per CDR3 protein. Of approximately 700,000 distinct CDR3 sequences detected, about a sixth appear once; the ten largest clones hold roughly 8%. The sample taken for sequencing was blood. The receptors shown here come from a man younger than 35 with Graves' hyperthyroidism.

The table lists this clonotype with a few counts. The chain uses TRBV7-2 and TRBJ2-3, with 9 bases that match TRBD2. Looked up from germline, CDR1 is SGHTA and CDR2 is FQGNSA. This CDR3 contains 18 residues. V gave up 4 bases and J gave up 3 bases; unmatched junction bases: 14. The CDR3 reads CASSSALQAGGGTDTQYF. The CDR3, as DNA: TGTGCCAGCAGCTCCGCCCTACAAGCGGGAGGTGGGACAGATACGCAGTATTTT.

The genes are TRBV19 and TRBJ2-2, with 8 bases fitting TRBD1. The CDR3 contains 13 residues. Trimming took 6 bases from V and 7 from J; bases not matched to a gene: 4. Per germline, CDR1 LNHDA and CDR2 SQIVND (reference sequence). CDR3: CASRPGGSGELFF. The DNA for the CDR3 is TGTGCCAGTAGGCCAGGGGGCAGCGGGGAGCTGTTTTTT.